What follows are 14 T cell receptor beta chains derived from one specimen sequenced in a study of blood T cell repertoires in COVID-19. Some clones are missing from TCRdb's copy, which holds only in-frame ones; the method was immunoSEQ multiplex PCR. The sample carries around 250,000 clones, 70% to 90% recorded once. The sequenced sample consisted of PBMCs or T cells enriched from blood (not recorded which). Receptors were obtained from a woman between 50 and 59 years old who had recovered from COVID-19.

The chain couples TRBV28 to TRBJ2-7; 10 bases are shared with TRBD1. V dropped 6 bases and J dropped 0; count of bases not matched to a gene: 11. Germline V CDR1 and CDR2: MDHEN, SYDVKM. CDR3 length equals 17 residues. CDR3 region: CASRRHTGTGASYEQYF. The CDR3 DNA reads TGTGCCAGCAGAAGACATACCGGGACAGGGGCCTCCTACGAGCAGTACTTC.

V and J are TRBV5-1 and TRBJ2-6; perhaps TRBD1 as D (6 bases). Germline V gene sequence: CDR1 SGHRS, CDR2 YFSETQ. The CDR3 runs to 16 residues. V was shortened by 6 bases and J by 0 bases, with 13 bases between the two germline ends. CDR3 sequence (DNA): TGCGCCAGCACCGGGACACGGAGCTCTGGGGCCAACGTCCTGACTTTC. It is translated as CASTGTRSSGANVLTF. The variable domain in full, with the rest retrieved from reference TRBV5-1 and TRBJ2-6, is KAGVTQTPRYLIKTRGQQVTLSCSPISGHRSVSWYQQTPGQGLQFLFEYFSETQRNKGNFPGRFSGRQFSNSRSEMNVSTLELGDSALYLCASTGTRSSGANVLTFGAGSRLTVL.

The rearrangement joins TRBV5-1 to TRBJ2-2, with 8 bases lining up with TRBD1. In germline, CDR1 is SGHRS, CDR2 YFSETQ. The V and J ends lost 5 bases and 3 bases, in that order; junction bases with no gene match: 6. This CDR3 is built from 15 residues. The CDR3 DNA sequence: TGCGCCAGCAGACCCGGACAGGGACACACCGGGGAGCTGTTTTTT. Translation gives CASRPGQGHTGELFF.

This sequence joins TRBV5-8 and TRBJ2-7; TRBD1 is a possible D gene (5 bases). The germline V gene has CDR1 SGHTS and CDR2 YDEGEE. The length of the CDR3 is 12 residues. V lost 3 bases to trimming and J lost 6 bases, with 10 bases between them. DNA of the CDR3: TGTGCCAGCAGCTCAGGGTTTTCCGAGCAGTACTTC. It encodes CASSSGFSEQYF.

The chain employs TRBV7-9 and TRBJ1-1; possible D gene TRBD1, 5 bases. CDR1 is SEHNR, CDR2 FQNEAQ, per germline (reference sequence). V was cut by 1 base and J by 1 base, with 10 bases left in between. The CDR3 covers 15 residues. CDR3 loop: CASSLGSGRNTEAFF. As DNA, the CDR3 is TGTGCCAGCAGCTTAGGGTCAGGGCGGAACACTGAAGCTTTCTTT.

CDR3 loop: CASSPSPFGFSGTGVQGTEAFF. The CDR3 DNA reads as TGTGCCAGCAGCCCAAGCCCCTTTGGGTTTTCCGGGACAGGGGTTCAGGGCACTGAAGCTTTCTTT. The chain has TRBV28 and TRBJ1-1; 10 nucleotides agree with TRBD1. Germline trimming cut 6 bases from V and 4 bases from J; bases unmatched to any gene: 29. CDR1 and CDR2 from the germline V gene are MDHEN and SYDVKM. The CDR3 length is 22 residues.

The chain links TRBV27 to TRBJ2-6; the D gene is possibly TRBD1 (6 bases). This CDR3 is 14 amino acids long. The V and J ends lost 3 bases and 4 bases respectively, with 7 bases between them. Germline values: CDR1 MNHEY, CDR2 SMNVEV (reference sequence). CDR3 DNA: TGTGCCAGCAGTTTGAGGGGGGGGGCCAACGTCCTGACTTTC. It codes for CASSLRGGANVLTF.

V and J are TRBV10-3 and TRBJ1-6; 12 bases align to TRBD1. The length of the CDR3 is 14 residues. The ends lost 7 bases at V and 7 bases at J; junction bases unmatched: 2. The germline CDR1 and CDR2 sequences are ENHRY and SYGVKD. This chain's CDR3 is CAIKGQGANSPLHF. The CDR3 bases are TGTGCCATCAAGGGACAGGGGGCGAATTCACCCCTCCACTTT.

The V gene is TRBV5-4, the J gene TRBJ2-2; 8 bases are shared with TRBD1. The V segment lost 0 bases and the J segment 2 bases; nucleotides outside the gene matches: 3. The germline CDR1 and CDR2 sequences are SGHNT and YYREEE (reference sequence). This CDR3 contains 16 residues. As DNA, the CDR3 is TGTGCCAGCAGCTTGGCCAGGGGGCTAAACACCGGGGAGCTGTTTTTT. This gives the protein CASSLARGLNTGELFF.

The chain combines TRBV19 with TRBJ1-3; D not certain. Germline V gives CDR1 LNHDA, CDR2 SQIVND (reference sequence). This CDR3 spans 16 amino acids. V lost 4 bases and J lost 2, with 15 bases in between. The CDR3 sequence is CASSRKIAKPGNTIYF. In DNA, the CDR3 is TGTGCCAGTAGTAGAAAGATAGCCAAACCTGGAAACACCATATATTTT. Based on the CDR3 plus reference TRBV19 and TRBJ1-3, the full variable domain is DGGITQSPKYLFRKEGQNVTLSCEQNLNHDAMYWYRQDPGQGLRLIYYSQIVNDFQKGDIAEGYSVSREKKESFPLTVTSAQKNPTAFYLCASSRKIAKPGNTIYFGEGSWLTVV.

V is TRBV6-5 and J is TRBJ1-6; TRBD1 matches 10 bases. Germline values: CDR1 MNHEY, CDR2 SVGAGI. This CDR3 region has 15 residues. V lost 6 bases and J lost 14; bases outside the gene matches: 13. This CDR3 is CASSCGRDRGCTLHF. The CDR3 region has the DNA TGTGCCAGCAGCTGCGGCCGGGACAGGGGATGCACCCTCCACTTT.

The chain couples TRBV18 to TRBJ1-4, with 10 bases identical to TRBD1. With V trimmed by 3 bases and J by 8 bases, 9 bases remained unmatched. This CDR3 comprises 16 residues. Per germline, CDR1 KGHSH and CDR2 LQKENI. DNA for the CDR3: TGTGCCAGCTCACCGAGGGCCGGGACAGGGGAAGAAAAACTGTTTTTT. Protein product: CASSPRAGTGEEKLFF.

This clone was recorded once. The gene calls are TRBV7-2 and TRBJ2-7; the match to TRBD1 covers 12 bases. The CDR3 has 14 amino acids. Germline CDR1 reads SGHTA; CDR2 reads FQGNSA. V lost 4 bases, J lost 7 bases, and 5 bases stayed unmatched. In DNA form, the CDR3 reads TGTGCCAGCAGCTGGGACAGGGGGCGCCGAGAGCAGTACTTC. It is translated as CASSWDRGRREQYF. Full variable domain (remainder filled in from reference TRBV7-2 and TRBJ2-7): GAGVSQSPSNKVTEKGKDVELRCDPISGHTALYWYRQSLGQGLEFLIYFQGNSAPDKSGLPSDRFSAERTGGSVSTLTIQRTQQEDSAVYLCASSWDRGRREQYFGPGTRLTVT.

This chain's CDR3 is CASSYSSGGPYEQYF. The CDR3 nucleotides read TGTGCCAGCAGCTATAGTAGCGGGGGACCCTACGAGCAGTACTTC. The genes are TRBV9 and TRBJ2-7, with 9 bases that match TRBD2. V dropped 4 bases and J dropped 2; count of bases not matched to a gene: 7. This CDR3 is 15 amino acids long. Germline-derived CDR1 and CDR2 are SGDLS and YYNGEE.